Described below is a single T cell receptor (beta chain) sequence and its context. The sample is drawn from a study of blood T cell repertoires in COVID-19. Study context: PBMCs, B-cell-depleted T cells, or T cells provided the cDNA or gDNA that made up the material.

Here immunoSEQ multiplex PCR was the method, and the copy in TCRdb shows in-frame clones only, minus some. The sample lists more than 95,000 clones; 85% to 90% were seen once. The TCR sequence derives from a human donor in a cohort sampled during active COVID-19. Sequencing was done on a sample of peripheral blood.

This CDR3 is CAWSNRGIANYGYTF. For the CDR3, the DNA is TGTGCCTGGAGCAACAGGGGGATTGCTAACTATGGCTACACCTTC. V gene TRBV30 combines with J gene TRBJ1-2, with 8 bases that match TRBD1. V lost 3 bases to trimming and J lost 0 bases; unmatched junction nucleotides: 6. The CDR3 is 15 amino acids. CDR1 and CDR2 (germline): GTSNPN, SVGIG (reference sequence).